The 3 T cell receptor beta chains presented below share a single source sample, sequenced in a study of Graves' ophthalmopathy and Graves' hyperthyroidism. Amplification targeted the TCR beta CDR3 regions, with RNA transcripts as the source material. Second-round multiplex PCR came after a first-round RT-PCR that employed HTBI primers. TCRdb independently ran MiXCR on the multiplex PCR reads; one entry per CDR3 protein. The table includes roughly 1.1 million distinct CDR3 sequences, about two fifths detected once. Source material: peripheral blood or thyroid tissue (not recorded which). These receptor sequences come from an adult man with Graves' hyperthyroidism.

This clonotype has a count of ten or more. This chain links TRBV12-3 or TRBV12-4 with TRBJ1-2; D remains unclear. The CDR3 runs 12 residues. V was shortened by 1 base and J by 10 bases, with 10 bases between the two germline ends. The CDR3 region is CASSLDQVAYTF. The CDR3, as DNA: TGTGCCAGCAGTTTAGACCAGGTTGCCTACACCTTC.

This clonotype has a count of ten or more. V is TRBV25-1 and J is TRBJ1-1; TRBD1 is a possible D gene (5 bases). Germline lookup yields CDR1 MGHDK and CDR2 SYGVNS. The CDR3 is 11 amino acids. Trimming pared 6 bases from V and 9 bases from J, leaving 11 bases between. For the CDR3, the DNA is TGTGCCAGCAGGGCGGGGGGAAAAGCTTTCTTT. It is translated as CASRAGGKAFF.

This chain joins TRBV25-1 and TRBJ2-5; tentatively, D is TRBD1 or TRBD2 (6 bases each). The CDR3 consists of 14 residues. Germline V lookup: CDR1 MGHDK, CDR2 SYGVNS. V was cut by 4 bases and J by 5 bases, with 14 bases left in between. CDR3 nucleotide sequence: TGTGCCAGCAGTGGTCCCAGGAGGGGGGAGACCCAGTACTTC. Amino acids: CASSGPRRGETQYF.